These T cell receptor beta chains were read from a single sample in a study of OX40 agonist ivuxolimab in advanced cancers. Generated by immunoSEQ multiplex PCR, the TCRdb table keeps only in-frame clones and is missing some. In the table there are 65,000 to 95,000 clones, 83% of which are singletons. This material consisted of CD4+ or CD8+ T cells sorted from blood, taken in a trial of the OX40 agonist ivuxolimab. The receptor set was obtained from an adult with an advanced solid tumor such as melanoma, head and neck, liver or kidney cancer. Each CDR3 is given without its conserved first and last residue. The order of the fields is J gene, V gene, D gene, CDR3 protein. The D gene is left open where the match is weak.

J: TRBJ1-4; V: TRBV19; D: .; CDR3: ATQTGFLGTNEKLF
J: TRBJ2-7; V: TRBV2; D: .; CDR3: ASSGGYEQY
J: TRBJ2-7; V: TRBV30; D: TRBD2; CDR3: AWSVRDYGEQY
J: TRBJ1-4; V: TRBV4-2; D: TRBD1; CDR3: ASSQGQGAEKLF
J: TRBJ2-6; V: TRBV5-6; D: .; CDR3: ASSPLGGSGANVLT
J: TRBJ2-5; V: TRBV2; D: TRBD1; CDR3: ASSAGTAGETQY
J: TRBJ2-1; V: TRBV9; D: TRBD2; CDR3: ASSPQAASGYNEQF
J: TRBJ1-5; V: TRBV4-2; D: TRBD1; CDR3: ASSQEVRGDSNQPQH
J: TRBJ2-1; V: TRBV5-1; D: .; CDR3: ASSLEPSTYNEQF
J: TRBJ1-1; V: TRBV5-6; D: .; CDR3: ASSLDRDTEAF
J: TRBJ1-2; V: TRBV5-1; D: TRBD1; CDR3: ASSSGQLYGYT
J: TRBJ1-4; V: TRBV4-1; D: TRBD1; CDR3: ASSQGVQGVEKLF
J: TRBJ2-7; V: TRBV5-1; D: TRBD2; CDR3: ASPGGRGSEQY
J: TRBJ1-1; V: TRBV5-5; D: .; CDR3: ASSLAPGGVNTEAF
J: TRBJ1-1; V: TRBV6-5; D: TRBD1; CDR3: ASSYGTGLEAF
J: TRBJ2-5; V: TRBV7-2; D: .; CDR3: ASSLDTGAQTQY
J: TRBJ2-3; V: TRBV5-1; D: TRBD2; CDR3: ASSSPRGGRADTQY
J: TRBJ2-3; V: TRBV6-6; D: .; CDR3: ARFGRQGTDTQY
J: TRBJ2-7; V: TRBV27; D: TRBD1; CDR3: ASSLGGRGLYEQY
J: TRBJ1-3; V: TRBV11-2; D: .; CDR3: ASSLVRLAGGNTIY
J: TRBJ2-7; V: TRBV2; D: TRBD2; CDR3: ASNGPQRDYEQY
J: TRBJ1-2; V: TRBV12-5; D: .; CDR3: ASAHRANYGYT
J: TRBJ2-1; V: TRBV5-4; D: TRBD2; CDR3: ASTSGTSGRRGNEQF
J: TRBJ2-3; V: TRBV18; D: .; CDR3: ASSYQGFSGDTQY
J: TRBJ1-2; V: TRBV21-1; D: .; CDR3: ASSKGGGTNYGYT
J: TRBJ2-7; V: TRBV19; D: TRBD1; CDR3: ATEDRQTYEQY
J: TRBJ1-2; V: TRBV21-1; D: .; CDR3: ASPSRRIRYNYGYT
J: TRBJ2-7; V: TRBV30; D: TRBD1; CDR3: AWSPPRNRDRGNEQY
J: TRBJ1-5; V: TRBV19; D: .; CDR3: ASSHRGERQPQH
J: TRBJ2-5; V: TRBV5-1; D: .; CDR3: ASSLNRPGTQY
J: TRBJ1-5; V: TRBV28; D: .; CDR3: ASSLDSNQPQH
J: .; V: TRBV5-1; D: .; CDR3: ASSLEGGNEQY
J: TRBJ1-5; V: TRBV6-1; D: .; CDR3: ASSENWGQPQH
J: TRBJ1-6; V: TRBV27; D: .; CDR3: ASSHLEGYYNSPLH
J: TRBJ2-7; V: TRBV28; D: .; CDR3: ASSLIAASYEQY
J: TRBJ2-7; V: TRBV7-2; D: TRBD2; CDR3: ASSSLAGFSYEQY
J: TRBJ1-4; V: TRBV2; D: .; CDR3: ASSDRGRANEKLF
J: TRBJ2-3; V: TRBV5-1; D: TRBD2; CDR3: ASSLGAGGLGTDTQY
J: TRBJ2-7; V: TRBV2; D: TRBD1; CDR3: ASSEAWQGAGEQY
J: TRBJ2-3; V: TRBV7-9; D: TRBD2; CDR3: ASIRGAGGTDTQY
J: TRBJ2-3; V: TRBV5-4; D: TRBD2; CDR3: ASSQGLAGGGGTQY
J: TRBJ1-4; V: TRBV7-2; D: .; CDR3: ASSRSSRAHEKLF
J: TRBJ1-5; V: TRBV27; D: .; CDR3: ASSSPRAGNQPQH
J: TRBJ2-1; V: TRBV5-1; D: .; CDR3: ASSLLGMVRGEQF
J: TRBJ2-7; V: TRBV28; D: .; CDR3: ASRRTDEQY
J: TRBJ2-6; V: TRBV5-6; D: .; CDR3: ASSLETGQSPGANVLT
J: TRBJ2-1; V: TRBV7-2; D: TRBD1; CDR3: ASSSRTGFEQF
J: TRBJ2-1; V: TRBV4-3; D: TRBD2; CDR3: ASSQGGGSSYNEQF
J: TRBJ2-7; V: TRBV6-7; D: TRBD2; CDR3: ASRGVGTSGRPTYEQY
J: TRBJ1-4; V: TRBV5-1; D: .; CDR3: ASSPKPAGDEKLF
J: TRBJ1-1; V: TRBV29-1; D: .; CDR3: SVADTEAF
J: TRBJ1-2; V: TRBV18; D: .; CDR3: ASSPPSKGDYGYT
J: TRBJ2-1; V: TRBV7-9; D: TRBD2; CDR3: ASSLQRGAGEQF
J: TRBJ1-1; V: TRBV2; D: .; CDR3: ASSERGGGRTEAF
J: TRBJ2-3; V: TRBV18; D: TRBD2; CDR3: ASSPRAGVADTQY